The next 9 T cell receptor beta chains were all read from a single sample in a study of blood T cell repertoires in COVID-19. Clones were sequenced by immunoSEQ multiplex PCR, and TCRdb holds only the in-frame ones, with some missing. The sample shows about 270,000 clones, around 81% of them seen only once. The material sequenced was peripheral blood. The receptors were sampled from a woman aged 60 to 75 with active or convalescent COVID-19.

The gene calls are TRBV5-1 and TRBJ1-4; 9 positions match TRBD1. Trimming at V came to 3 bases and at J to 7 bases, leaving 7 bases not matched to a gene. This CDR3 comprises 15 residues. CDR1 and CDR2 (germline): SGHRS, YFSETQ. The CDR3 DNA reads TGCGCCAGCAGCTGGAGCCGGGGACAGGGTGAAAAACTGTTTTTT. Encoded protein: CASSWSRGQGEKLFF.

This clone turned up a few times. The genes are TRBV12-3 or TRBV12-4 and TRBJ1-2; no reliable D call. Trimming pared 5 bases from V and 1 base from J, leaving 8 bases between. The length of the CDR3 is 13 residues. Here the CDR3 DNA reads TGTGCCAGCAGTAAGGGAGGTAACTATGGCTACACCTTC. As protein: CASSKGGNYGYTF.

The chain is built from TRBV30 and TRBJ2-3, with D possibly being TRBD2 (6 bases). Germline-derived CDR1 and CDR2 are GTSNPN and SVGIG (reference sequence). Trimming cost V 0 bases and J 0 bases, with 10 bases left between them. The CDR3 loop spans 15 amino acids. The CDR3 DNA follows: TGTGCCTGGAGTGTTGGACGGGGGAGCACAGATACGCAGTATTTT. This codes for CAWSVGRGSTDTQYF.

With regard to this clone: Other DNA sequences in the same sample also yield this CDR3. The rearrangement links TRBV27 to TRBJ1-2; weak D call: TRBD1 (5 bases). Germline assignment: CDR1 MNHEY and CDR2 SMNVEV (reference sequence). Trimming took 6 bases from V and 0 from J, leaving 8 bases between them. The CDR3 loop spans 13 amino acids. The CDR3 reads CASRGGANYGYTF. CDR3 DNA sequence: TGTGCCAGCAGGGGGGGAGCTAACTATGGCTACACCTTC.

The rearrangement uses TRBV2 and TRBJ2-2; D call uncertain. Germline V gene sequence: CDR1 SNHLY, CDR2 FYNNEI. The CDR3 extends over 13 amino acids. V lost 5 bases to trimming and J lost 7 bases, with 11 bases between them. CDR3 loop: CASSRNSRGELFF. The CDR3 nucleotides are TGTGCCAGCAGTCGAAACAGTCGCGGGGAGCTGTTTTTT.

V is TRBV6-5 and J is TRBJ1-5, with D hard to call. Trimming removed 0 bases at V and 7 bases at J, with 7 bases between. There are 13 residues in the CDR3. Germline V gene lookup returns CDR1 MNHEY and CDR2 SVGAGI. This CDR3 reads CASSYSFKQPQHF. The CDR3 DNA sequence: TGTGCCAGCAGTTACTCGTTCAAACAGCCCCAGCATTTT.

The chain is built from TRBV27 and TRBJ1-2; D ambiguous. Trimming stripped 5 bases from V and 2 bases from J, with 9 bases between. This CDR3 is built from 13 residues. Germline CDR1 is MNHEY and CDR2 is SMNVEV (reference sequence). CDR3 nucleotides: TGTGCCAGCAGTCCACAGCTAAACTATGGCTACACCTTC. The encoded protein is CASSPQLNYGYTF.

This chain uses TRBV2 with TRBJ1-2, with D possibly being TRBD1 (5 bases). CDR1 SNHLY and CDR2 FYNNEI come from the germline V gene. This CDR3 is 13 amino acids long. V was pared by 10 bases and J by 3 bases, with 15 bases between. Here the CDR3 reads CATRKGSDYGYTF. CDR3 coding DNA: TGTGCCACAAGAAAGGGGTCGGACTATGGCTACACCTTC. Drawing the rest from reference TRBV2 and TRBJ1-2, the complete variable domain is EPEVTQTPSHQVTQMGQEVILRCVPISNHLYFYWYRQILGQKVEFLVSFYNNEISEKSEIFDDQFSVERPDGSNFTLKIRSTKLEDSAMYFCATRKGSDYGYTFGSGTRLTVV.

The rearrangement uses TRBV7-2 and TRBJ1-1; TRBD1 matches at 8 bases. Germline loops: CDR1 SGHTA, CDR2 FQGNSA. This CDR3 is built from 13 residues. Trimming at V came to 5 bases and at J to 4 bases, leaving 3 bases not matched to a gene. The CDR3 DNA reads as TGTGCCAGCAGCACACAGGGGGGCACTGAAGCTTTCTTT. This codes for CASSTQGGTEAFF.